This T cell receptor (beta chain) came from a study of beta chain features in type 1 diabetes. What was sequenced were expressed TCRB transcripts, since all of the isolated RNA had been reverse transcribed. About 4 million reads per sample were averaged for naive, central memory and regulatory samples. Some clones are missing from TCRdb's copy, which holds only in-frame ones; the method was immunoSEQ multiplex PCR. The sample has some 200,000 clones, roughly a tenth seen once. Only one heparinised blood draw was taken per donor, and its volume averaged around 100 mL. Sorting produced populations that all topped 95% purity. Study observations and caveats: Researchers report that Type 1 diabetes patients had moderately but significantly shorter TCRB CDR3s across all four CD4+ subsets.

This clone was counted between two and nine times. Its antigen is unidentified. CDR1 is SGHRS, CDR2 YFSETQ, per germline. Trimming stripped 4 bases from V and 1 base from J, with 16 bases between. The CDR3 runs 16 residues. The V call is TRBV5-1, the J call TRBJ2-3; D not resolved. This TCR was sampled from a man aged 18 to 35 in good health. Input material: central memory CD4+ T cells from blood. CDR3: CASSPGPTVGTDTQYF. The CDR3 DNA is TGCGCCAGCAGCCCCGGACCTACGGTGGGCACAGATACGCAGTATTTT.